Below, 23 T cell receptor beta chains from the same sample are listed, as sequenced in a study of blood T cell repertoires in COVID-19. Sequenced by immunoSEQ multiplex PCR; TCRdb stores in-frame clones only, minus some. The sample has 70,000 to 95,000 clones, about four fifths seen once. The sequencing sample was made of peripheral blood. The receptors were sampled from a human donor in a cohort sampled during active COVID-19.

The rearrangement links TRBV5-5 to TRBJ2-5, with TRBD2 matching over 15 bases. Germline loops: CDR1 SGHKS, CDR2 YYEKEE (reference sequence). The CDR3 has 16 amino acids. V lost 2 bases, J lost 2 bases, and 1 base stayed unmatched. The CDR3 DNA reads as TGTGCCAGCAGCTTAGGACTAGCGGGGGGGCAAGAGACCCAGTACTTC. Translation gives CASSLGLAGGQETQYF.

The chain is built from TRBV6-2 or TRBV6-3 and TRBJ2-1; 7 bases align to TRBD2. V gave up 8 bases and J gave up 3 bases; unmatched junction bases: 7. The CDR3 length is 14 residues. Per the germline V gene, CDR1 is MNHEY and CDR2 is SVGEGT. CDR3 amino acids: CASGRAGIYNEQFF. CDR3 DNA: TGTGCCAGCGGCCGAGCGGGGATCTACAATGAGCAGTTCTTC.

This clone was observed once. The chain combines TRBV5-4 with TRBJ1-6; no definite D call. The CDR3 consists of 14 residues. Germline lookup yields CDR1 SGHNT and CDR2 YYREEE (reference sequence). V dropped 1 base and J dropped 7 bases, with 9 bases sitting between them. The CDR3 sequence is CASSLTVTNSPLHF. CDR3 coding DNA: TGTGCCAGCAGCTTGACAGTGACCAATTCACCCCTCCACTTT.

This chain uses TRBV29-1 with TRBJ1-1; D is undetermined. The CDR3 has 12 amino acids. V was clipped by 6 bases and J by 0 bases, with 8 bases between them. CDR1 is SQVTM, CDR2 ANQGSEA, per germline. CDR3 region: CSVRRVNTEAFF. CDR3 coding DNA: TGCAGCGTCCGGAGGGTGAACACTGAAGCTTTCTTT.

V is TRBV15 and J is TRBJ2-7, with D maybe TRBD1 (5 bases). V was clipped by 1 base and J by 2 bases, with 9 bases between them. This CDR3 region has 14 residues. Germline V CDR1 and CDR2: LNHNV, YYDKDF (reference sequence). The CDR3 reads CATSRGQSTYEQYF. The DNA of the CDR3 is TGTGCCACCAGCAGAGGACAGTCAACCTACGAGCAGTACTTC.

The count of this clone is one. V gene TRBV2 combines with J gene TRBJ2-2, with 8 bases lining up with TRBD2. Germline values: CDR1 SNHLY, CDR2 FYNNEI. V lost 4 bases to trimming and J lost 7 bases; unmatched junction nucleotides: 5. The length of the CDR3 is 14 residues. The CDR3 spells CASSVSGELGELFF. CDR3 in DNA: TGTGCCAGCAGTGTTAGCGGGGAGCTCGGGGAGCTGTTTTTT.

The chain uses TRBV19 and TRBJ2-3, with 11 bases lining up with TRBD1. V was clipped by 7 bases and J by 5 bases; unmatched bases: 5. This CDR3 has 14 amino acids. CDR1 LNHDA and CDR2 SQIVND come from the germline V gene (reference sequence). The CDR3 nucleotides are TGTGCCAGTACCAGGACAGGGGGCATAGATACGCAGTATTTT. As protein: CASTRTGGIDTQYF.

The chain combines TRBV20-1 with TRBJ1-2; TRBD1 agrees at 9 bases. CDR3 length: 14 residues. Per the germline V gene, CDR1 is DFQATT and CDR2 is SNEGSKA (reference sequence). Losses at the gene ends were 3 bases for V and 5 bases for J; bases not matched to a gene: 7. The CDR3 nucleotides are TGCAGTGCTAGTATACAGGGGGCACGGTATGGCTACACCTTC. Its protein product is CSASIQGARYGYTF.

The V call is TRBV7-3, the J call TRBJ1-1, with D possibly being TRBD1 (6 bases). Germline lookup yields CDR1 SGHTA and CDR2 FQGTGA. The CDR3 has 13 amino acids. The V and J ends lost 2 bases and 2 bases respectively, with 6 bases between them. The CDR3 coding sequence is TGTGCCAGCAGCTTAGGGACAAACACTGAAGCTTTCTTT. Translation gives CASSLGTNTEAFF.

This clone has more than one count but fewer than ten. The chain has TRBV9 and TRBJ2-2, with D perhaps TRBD2 (6 bases). Germline V gives CDR1 SGDLS, CDR2 YYNGEE. V dropped 0 bases and J dropped 2 bases, with 11 bases sitting between them. The CDR3 loop spans 16 amino acids. CDR3 in amino acids: CASSVGLALNTGELFF. In DNA form, the CDR3 reads TGTGCCAGCAGCGTAGGTCTAGCGCTCAACACCGGGGAGCTGTTTTTT. Supplemented by reference TRBV9 and TRBJ2-2, the full variable domain reads DSGVTQTPKHLITATGQRVTLRCSPRSGDLSVYWYQQSLDQGLQFLIQYYNGEERAKGNILERFSAQQFPDLHSELNLSSLELGDSALYFCASSVGLALNTGELFFGEGSRLTVL.

The genes are TRBV9 and TRBJ1-1; tentative D call: TRBD1 (5 bases). V was trimmed by 3 bases and J by 3 bases, leaving 15 bases between them. The CDR3 has 15 amino acids. Germline V gene sequence: CDR1 SGDLS, CDR2 YYNGEE. CDR3 sequence reads: CASSARWVGDTEAFF. The CDR3 region has the DNA TGTGCCAGCAGCGCGAGGTGGGTAGGGGACACTGAAGCTTTCTTT. Full variable domain (missing parts from reference TRBV9 and TRBJ1-1): DSGVTQTPKHLITATGQRVTLRCSPRSGDLSVYWYQQSLDQGLQFLIQYYNGEERAKGNILERFSAQQFPDLHSELNLSSLELGDSALYFCASSARWVGDTEAFFGQGTRLTVV.

V is TRBV6-1 and J is TRBJ1-4; the D gene is possibly TRBD1 (5 bases). Trimming took 0 bases from V and 6 from J, leaving 14 bases between them. In germline, CDR1 is MNHNS, CDR2 SASEGT. This CDR3 spans 16 amino acids. CDR3 bases: TGTGCCAGCAGTGAAGCCCCGGCAGGGAAGGATGAAAAACTGTTTTTT. Its protein is CASSEAPAGKDEKLFF.

The sample holds one count of this clone. CDR3 residues: CASSRGQGAFSYNEQFF. In DNA form, the CDR3 reads TGTGCCAGTAGTAGGGGACAGGGGGCATTTTCCTACAATGAGCAGTTCTTC. V usage is TRBV19 and J usage is TRBJ2-1; the match to TRBD1 covers 12 bases. Germline loops: CDR1 LNHDA, CDR2 SQIVND (reference sequence). J was trimmed by 1 base and V by 4 bases; bases with no gene match: 5. CDR3 length: 17 residues.

The V and J genes are TRBV7-3 and TRBJ2-3; D might be TRBD1 (5 bases). The CDR3 totals 13 residues. Trimming shortened V by 4 bases and J by 5 bases, and 10 bases separated the two germline ends. Germline V CDR1 and CDR2: SGHTA, FQGTGA. DNA for the CDR3: TGTGCCAGCAGCTCCCTGCAGGGAGATACGCAGTATTTT. Translation gives CASSSLQGDTQYF. Drawing the rest from reference TRBV7-3 and TRBJ2-3, the complete variable domain is GAGVSQTPSNKVTEKGKYVELRCDPISGHTALYWYRQSLGQGPEFLIYFQGTGAADDSGLPNDRFFAVRPEGSVSTLKIQRTERGDSAVYLCASSSLQGDTQYFGPGTRLTVL.

As DNA, the CDR3 is TGCGCCAGCAGCCAAGGGCTAGCAATTTCCTACAATGAGCAGTTCTTC. It is translated as CASSQGLAISYNEQFF. This chain links TRBV4-1 with TRBJ2-1; possible D gene TRBD2, 5 bases. Trimming took off 1 base at V and 1 base at J, with 11 bases between the two ends. Germline V gene lookup returns CDR1 MGHRA and CDR2 YSYEKL. The CDR3 runs to 16 residues.

The rearrangement joins TRBV4-2 to TRBJ1-1; unclear D gene. The length of the CDR3 is 14 residues. V lost 4 bases and J 1 base, leaving 10 bases between the germline ends. Germline lookup yields CDR1 LGHNA and CDR2 YNFKEQ. The CDR3: CASSLELGNTEAFF. The CDR3 DNA follows: TGTGCCAGCAGCCTAGAGCTCGGGAACACTGAAGCTTTCTTT.

This clone was counted once. V and J are TRBV6-5 and TRBJ1-3, with D unresolved. The CDR3 has 13 residues. CDR1 MNHEY and CDR2 SVGAGI come from the germline V gene. The V gene lost 7 bases and the J gene lost 4 bases, with 11 bases spanning the gap. The CDR3: CASTSSRGNTIYF. In DNA, the CDR3 is TGTGCCAGCACCAGTTCCAGGGGAAACACCATATATTTT.

This clone counts as medium-sized (0.01 to 0.1%). The genes are TRBV6-2 or TRBV6-3 and TRBJ1-5; 7 bases match TRBD1. Losses at the gene ends were 4 bases for V and 6 bases for J; bases not matched to a gene: 6. CDR3 length: 14 residues. In germline, CDR1 is MNHEY, CDR2 SVGEGT. CDR3 in amino acids: CASSSTGLVQPQHF. CDR3 sequence (DNA): TGTGCCAGCAGTTCGACAGGGTTGGTTCAGCCCCAGCATTTT.

The chain joins TRBV5-8 to TRBJ2-3; possible D gene TRBD2, 5 bases. V was shortened by 6 bases and J by 2 bases, with 19 bases between the two germline ends. This CDR3 region has 16 residues. Germline CDR1 SGHTS, CDR2 YDEGEE. CDR3 amino acids: CASIDPVRGDTDTQYF. The DNA of the CDR3 is TGTGCCAGCATCGACCCGGTCCGGGGAGACACAGATACGCAGTATTTT. Filled out from reference TRBV5-8 and TRBJ2-3, the complete variable domain reads EAGVTQSPTHLIKTRGQQATLRCSPISGHTSVYWYQQALGLGLQFLLWYDEGEERNRGNFPPRFSGRQFPNYSSELNVNALELEDSALYLCASIDPVRGDTDTQYFGPGTRLTVL.

This clone was counted a single time. This chain uses TRBV5-4 with TRBJ1-5; 7 bases fit TRBD1. The CDR3 is 15 amino acids. V lost 7 bases to trimming and J lost 0 bases; unmatched junction nucleotides: 7. Germline V lookup: CDR1 SGHNT, CDR2 YYREEE (reference sequence). The CDR3 protein is CASSIQGTSNQPQHF. In nucleotides, the CDR3 is TGTGCCAGCTCAATACAGGGGACTAGCAATCAGCCCCAGCATTTT.

The chain recombines TRBV5-1 with TRBJ2-7; TRBD1 agrees at 10 bases. J lost 4 bases, V lost 4 bases, and 11 bases had no gene match. CDR1 and CDR2 from the germline V gene are SGHRS and YFSETQ. This CDR3 has 16 amino acids. CDR3 residues: CASSLAHRQGAYEQYF. The CDR3 DNA follows: TGCGCCAGCAGCCTGGCCCACAGACAGGGGGCGTACGAGCAGTACTTC. The full variable domain, with the rest looked up from reference TRBV5-1 and TRBJ2-7, is KAGVTQTPRYLIKTRGQQVTLSCSPISGHRSVSWYQQTPGQGLQFLFEYFSETQRNKGNFPGRFSGRQFSNSRSEMNVSTLELGDSALYLCASSLAHRQGAYEQYFGPGTRLTVT.

The gene calls are TRBV7-3 and TRBJ1-1, with 10 bases lining up with TRBD1. The V gene end was trimmed by 2 bases and the J gene end by 3 bases; junction bases not matched to a gene: 12. CDR1 and CDR2 from the germline V gene are SGHTA and FQGTGA. The CDR3 has 18 amino acids. The CDR3 loop is CASSLAGQGRRGDTEAFF. CDR3 DNA: TGTGCCAGCAGCTTAGCGGGACAGGGGCGCCGAGGAGACACTGAAGCTTTCTTT.

V usage is TRBV6-5 and J usage is TRBJ2-7; no reliable D call. Germline V gene data show CDR1 as MNHEY and CDR2 as SVGAGI. CDR3 length: 14 residues. The ends were cut back, 0 bases at V and 2 bases at J, with 8 bases in the middle. The CDR3 reads CASSYSTAPYEQYF. DNA for the CDR3: TGTGCCAGCAGTTACTCAACAGCTCCCTACGAGCAGTACTTC.